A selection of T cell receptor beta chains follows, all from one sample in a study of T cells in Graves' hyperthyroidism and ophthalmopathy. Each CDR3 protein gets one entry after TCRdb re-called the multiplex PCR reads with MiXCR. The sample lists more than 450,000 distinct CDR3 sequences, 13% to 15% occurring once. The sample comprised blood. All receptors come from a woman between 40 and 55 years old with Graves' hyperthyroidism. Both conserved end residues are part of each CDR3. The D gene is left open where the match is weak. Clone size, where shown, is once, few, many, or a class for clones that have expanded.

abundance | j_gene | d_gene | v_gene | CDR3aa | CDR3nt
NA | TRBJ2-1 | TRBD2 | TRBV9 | CASSVWASGSHNEQFF | TGTGCCAGCAGCGTGTGGGCTAGCGGGAGCCACAATGAGCAGTTCTTC
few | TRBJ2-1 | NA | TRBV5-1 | CASSPGTFRGNEQFF | TGCGCCAGCAGCCCGGGGACCTTCAGAGGTAATGAGCAGTTCTTC
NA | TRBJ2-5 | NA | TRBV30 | CAGRGSGGTQYF | TGTGCCGGACGAGGGTCCGGTGGGACCCAGTACTTC
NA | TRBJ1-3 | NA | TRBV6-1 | CASSEVPNSGNTIYF | TGTGCCAGCAGTGAAGTACCGAACTCTGGAAACACCATATATTTT
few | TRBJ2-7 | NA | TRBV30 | CAWRSGPWDYEQYF | TGTGCCTGGAGGTCCGGGCCCTGGGACTACGAGCAGTACTTC
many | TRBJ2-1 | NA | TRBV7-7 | CASSPQSGYNEQFF | TGTGCTAGCAGCCCACAGTCAGGTTACAATGAGCAGTTCTTC
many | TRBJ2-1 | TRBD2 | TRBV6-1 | CASSQTSGSVIGYNEQFF | TGTGCCAGCAGCCAAACTAGCGGGAGTGTTATCGGCTACAATGAGCAGTTCTTC
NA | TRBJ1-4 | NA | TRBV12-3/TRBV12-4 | CASRTGFEKLFF | TGTGCCAGCAGAACCGGGTTTGAAAAACTGTTTTTT
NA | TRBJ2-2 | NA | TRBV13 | CASSTSGWGRRLFF | TGTGCCAGCAGCACAAGCGGTTGGGGCCGGCGGCTGTTTTTT
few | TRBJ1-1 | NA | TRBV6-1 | CASRNEGAEAFF | TGTGCCAGCAGGAACGAGGGGGCTGAAGCTTTCTTT
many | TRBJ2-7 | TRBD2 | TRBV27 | CASTATGTRYYEQYF | TGTGCCAGCACCGCAACCGGGACTAGGTACTACGAGCAGTACTTC
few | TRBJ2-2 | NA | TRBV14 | CASSQFTGELFF | TGTGCCAGCAGTCAGTTCACCGGGGAGCTGTTTTTT
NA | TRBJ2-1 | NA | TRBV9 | CASTGTGNEQFF | TGTGCCAGCACCGGGACTGGAAATGAGCAGTTCTTC
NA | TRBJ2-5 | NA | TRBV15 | CATSRGGQETQYF | TGTGCCACCAGCAGAGGTGGCCAAGAGACCCAGTACTTC
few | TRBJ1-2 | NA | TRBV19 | CASSPSGQNYGYTF | TGTGCCAGTAGTCCCTCAGGACAGAACTATGGCTACACCTTC
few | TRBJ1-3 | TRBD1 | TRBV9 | CASSVGDRGYGNTIYF | TGTGCCAGCAGCGTAGGGGACAGGGGATACGGAAACACCATATATTTT
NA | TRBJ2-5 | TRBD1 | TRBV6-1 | CASSRTGTRETQYF | TGTGCCAGCAGTCGGACAGGGACCAGGGAGACCCAGTACTTC
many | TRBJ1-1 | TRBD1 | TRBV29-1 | CSVRETGGVGAEAFF | TGCAGCGTTCGAGAGACAGGGGGCGTGGGTGCTGAAGCTTTCTTT
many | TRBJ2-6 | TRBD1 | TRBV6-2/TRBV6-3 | CASRGTDILSGANVLTF | TGTGCCAGTCGAGGGACAGATATCTTGTCTGGGGCCAACGTCCTGACTTTC
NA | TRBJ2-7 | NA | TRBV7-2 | CASSLGGGNRREQYF | TGTGCCAGCAGCTTGGGGGGGGGCAATCGACGCGAGCAGTACTTC
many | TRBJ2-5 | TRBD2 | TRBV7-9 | CASSPAPSGRAGQTQYF | TGTGCCAGCAGTCCTGCCCCAAGCGGGAGGGCCGGGCAGACCCAGTACTTC
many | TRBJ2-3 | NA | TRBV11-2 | CASSSQRAQYF | TGTGCCAGCAGCTCCCAGAGAGCGCAGTATTTT
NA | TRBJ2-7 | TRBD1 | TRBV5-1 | CASSSSPGQGRYEQYF | TGCGCCAGCAGCTCATCGCCGGGACAGGGTCGCTACGAGCAGTACTTC
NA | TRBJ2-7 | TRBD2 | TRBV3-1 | CASSQEFSGGSYEQYF | TGTGCCAGCAGCCAAGAATTTTCGGGGGGCTCCTACGAGCAGTACTTC
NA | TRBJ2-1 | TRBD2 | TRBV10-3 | CAISESSLLGEGNNEQFF | TGTGCCATCAGTGAGTCGAGTTTGCTGGGGGAGGGCAACAATGAGCAGTTCTTC
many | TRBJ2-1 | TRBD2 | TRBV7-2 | CASSLAGLAVINEQFF | TGTGCCAGCAGCTTAGCGGGTCTAGCGGTGATCAATGAGCAGTTCTTC
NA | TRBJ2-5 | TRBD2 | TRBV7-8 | CASSLGGGTSRQETQYF | TGTGCCAGCAGCCTAGGGGGGGGGACTAGCAGACAAGAGACCCAGTACTTC
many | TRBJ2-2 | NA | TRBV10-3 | CAISVDTGELFF | TGTGCCATCAGTGTAGACACCGGGGAGCTGTTTTTT
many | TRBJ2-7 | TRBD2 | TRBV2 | CASSEYQRGHYEQYF | TGTGCCAGCAGTGAATATCAGCGGGGCCACTACGAGCAGTACTTC
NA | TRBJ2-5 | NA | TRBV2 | CASSGGAGVQYF | TGTGCCAGCAGTGGGGGGGCGGGGGTCCAGTACTTC
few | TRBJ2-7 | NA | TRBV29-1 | CSVELTSSAYEQYF | TGCAGCGTTGAATTAACTAGTTCAGCGTACGAGCAGTACTTC
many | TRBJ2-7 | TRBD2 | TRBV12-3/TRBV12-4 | CASSRRLAGVNEQYF | TGTGCCAGCAGTCGACGACTAGCGGGAGTTAACGAGCAGTACTTC
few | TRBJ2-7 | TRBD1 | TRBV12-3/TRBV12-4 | CASSFDRGREQYF | TGTGCCAGCAGTTTTGACAGGGGTCGCGAGCAGTACTTC
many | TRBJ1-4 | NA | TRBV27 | CASSLSAALNEKLFF | TGTGCCAGCAGTTTATCGGCAGCACTGAATGAAAAACTGTTTTTT
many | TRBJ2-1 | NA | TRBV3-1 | CASSPLGGGAYNEQFF | TGTGCCAGCAGCCCCCTGGGAGGGGGAGCCTACAATGAGCAGTTCTTC
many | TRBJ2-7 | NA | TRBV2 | CASSDNGATYEQYF | TGTGCCAGCAGCGACAACGGGGCCACCTACGAGCAGTACTTC
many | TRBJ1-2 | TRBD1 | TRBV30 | CARKMSGQGQANYGYTF | TGTGCCCGGAAAATGTCGGGACAGGGACAAGCTAACTATGGCTACACCTTC
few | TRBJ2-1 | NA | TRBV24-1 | CATSDLATGSYNEQFF | TGTGCCACCAGTGATCTCGCGACAGGCTCCTACAATGAGCAGTTCTTC
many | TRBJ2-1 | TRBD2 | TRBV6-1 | CASRIAGGPYNEQFF | TGTGCCAGCAGAATAGCGGGAGGTCCCTACAATGAGCAGTTCTTC
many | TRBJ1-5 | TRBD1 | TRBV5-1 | CASSPQGTYNQPQHF | TGCGCCAGCAGCCCACAGGGGACGTACAATCAGCCCCAGCATTTT
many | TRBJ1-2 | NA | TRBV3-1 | CASSQGGGNYGYTF | TGTGCCAGCAGCCAAGGAGGGGGGAACTATGGCTACACCTTC
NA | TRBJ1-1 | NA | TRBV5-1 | CASSPDGLLTLNTEAFF | TGCGCCAGCAGCCCTGACGGGCTTTTAACATTGAACACTGAAGCTTTCTTT
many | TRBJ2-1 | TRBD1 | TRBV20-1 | CSAGDSAVPSSSYNEQFF | TGCAGTGCTGGGGACAGCGCCGTCCCTAGCAGCTCCTACAATGAGCAGTTCTTC
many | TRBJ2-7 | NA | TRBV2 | CASSPPSPGAEQYF | TGTGCCAGCAGCCCGCCGTCTCCTGGCGCCGAGCAGTACTTC
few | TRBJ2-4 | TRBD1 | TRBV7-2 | CASSPTGSLKNIQYF | TGTGCCAGCAGCCCGACAGGGTCCCTCAAAAACATTCAGTACTTC
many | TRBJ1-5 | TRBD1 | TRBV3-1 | CASSAGQGAQPQHF | TGTGCCAGCAGCGCTGGACAGGGGGCTCAGCCCCAGCATTTT
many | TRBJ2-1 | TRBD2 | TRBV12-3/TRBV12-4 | CASSSSGGRNNEQFF | TGTGCCAGCAGTTCTAGCGGGGGACGAAACAATGAGCAGTTCTTC
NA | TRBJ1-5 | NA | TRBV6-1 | CASTREFGPQHF | TGTGCCAGCACCCGGGAGTTCGGGCCCCAGCATTTT
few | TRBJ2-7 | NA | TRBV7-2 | CASTRRRGDYEQYF | TGTGCCAGCACTAGAAGGCGGGGTGACTACGAGCAGTACTTC
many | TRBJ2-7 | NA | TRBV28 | CASSHPRVEAIRLSYEQYF | TGTGCCAGCAGTCACCCCCGGGTGGAGGCCATCCGCCTGTCCTACGAGCAGTACTTC
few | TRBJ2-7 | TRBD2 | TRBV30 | CAWDPGTSLFNEQYF | TGTGCCTGGGACCCCGGGACTAGCTTGTTCAATGAGCAGTACTTC
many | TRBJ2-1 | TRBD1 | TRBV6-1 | CASSHWTGTVYDEQFF | TGTGCCAGCAGCCACTGGACAGGGACCGTATACGATGAGCAGTTCTTC
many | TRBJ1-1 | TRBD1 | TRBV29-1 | CSVVTGGPGTEAFF | TGCAGCGTGGTTACAGGGGGCCCTGGCACTGAAGCTTTCTTT
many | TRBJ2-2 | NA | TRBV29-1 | CSVEVALNTGELFF | TGCAGCGTTGAAGTTGCCTTGAACACCGGGGAGCTGTTTTTT
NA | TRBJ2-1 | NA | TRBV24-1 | CATSDFRGHEQFF | TGTGCCACCAGTGATTTCCGGGGCCATGAGCAGTTCTTC